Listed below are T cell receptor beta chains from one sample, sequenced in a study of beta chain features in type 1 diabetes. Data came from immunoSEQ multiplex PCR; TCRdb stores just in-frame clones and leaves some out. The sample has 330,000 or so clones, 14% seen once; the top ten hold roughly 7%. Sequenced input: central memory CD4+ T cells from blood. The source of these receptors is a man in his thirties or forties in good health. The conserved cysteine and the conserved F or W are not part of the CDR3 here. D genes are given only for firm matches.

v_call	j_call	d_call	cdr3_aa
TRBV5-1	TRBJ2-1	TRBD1	ASSLPAGGSGNEQF
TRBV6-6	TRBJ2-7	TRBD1	ASRTRDSKGRGEQY
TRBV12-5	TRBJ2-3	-	ASGLGLFTDTQY
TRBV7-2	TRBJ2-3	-	ASSFDRGGGDTQY
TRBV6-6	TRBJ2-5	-	ASSPSGTETQY
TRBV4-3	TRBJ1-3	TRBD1	ASTGQEGNTIY
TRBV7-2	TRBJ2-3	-	ASSFGGGTDTQY
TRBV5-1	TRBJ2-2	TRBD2	ASSISGGNTGELF
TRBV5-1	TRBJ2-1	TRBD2	ASSHLAGGRNEQF
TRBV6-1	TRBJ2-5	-	ASSLGQGQETQY
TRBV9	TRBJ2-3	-	ASSVVGGNADTQY
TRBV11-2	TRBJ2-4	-	ASSLVRAAQNIQY
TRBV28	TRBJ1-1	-	ASSSPAGGNTEAF
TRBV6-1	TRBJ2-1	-	ASSRDSSSYNEQF
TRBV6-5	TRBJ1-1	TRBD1	ASSYSGGTNTEAF
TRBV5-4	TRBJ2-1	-	ASSFNRGLDNEQF
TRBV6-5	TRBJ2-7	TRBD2	ASSSPTGGYEQY
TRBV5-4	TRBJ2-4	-	ASSLYGGTNIQY
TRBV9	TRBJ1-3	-	ASSGTGSAGNTIY
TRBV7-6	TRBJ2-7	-	ASSSTGSTPDEQY
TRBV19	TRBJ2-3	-	ASSMGGSRTDTQY
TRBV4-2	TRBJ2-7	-	ASSHPGVGNSYEQY